The text below deals with one TCR beta chain. Between the trimmed V and J ends, which lost 4 bases and 6 bases, there was a span of 13 bases. CDR1 is SNHLY, CDR2 FYNNEI, per germline. The CDR3 consists of 14 residues. How the authors handled the data: Reference gene primer amplification in the assay estimated nucleated cell counts. Assay used: immunoSEQ multiplex PCR; TCRdb lists only in-frame clones, some missing. Clonal size and the V and J genes are those of that table, whereas D and trimming came from the DNA. This table holds fewer than 250,000 clones, roughly 80% found once. This sample was taken from a study of blood T cell repertoires in COVID-19. As for the study in general: Specimens from acute and convalescent COVID-19 originated in the United States, Italy and Spain. T cells, B-cell-depleted T cells, or PBMCs provided the cDNA or gDNA that served as material.

This chain joins TRBV2 and TRBJ2-1; tentatively, D is TRBD1 (6 bases). The sequence derives from a woman aged 50 to 60 with acute or convalescent COVID-19. Sequencing input: peripheral blood. In DNA, the CDR3 is TGTGCCAGCAGTGGAGTTACAGGGAGCAATGAGCAGTTCTTC. It is translated as CASSGVTGSNEQFF. The full variable domain, completed using reference TRBV2 and TRBJ2-1, is EPEVTQTPSHQVTQMGQEVILRCVPISNHLYFYWYRQILGQKVEFLVSFYNNEISEKSEIFDDQFSVERPDGSNFTLKIRSTKLEDSAMYFCASSGVTGSNEQFFGPGTRLTVL.